This T cell receptor (beta chain) was captured in a study of identical twins. The study's findings and limits: The study reached conclusions through statistical analysis that was cross-sectional, not following the same donors. Within monozygotic twins, out-of-frame TCR alpha sharing was underestimated by the models.

V trimming: 3 bases; J trimming: 3 bases; junction bases outside the gene matches: 4. This CDR3 has 15 residues. Germline V gene data show CDR1 as SGHVS and CDR2 as FNYEAQ. This clonotype has more than one count but fewer than ten. Its antigen is as yet unknown. Everyone who gave samples was a healthy Caucasian. MiXCR, applied by TCRdb to the 5' RACE reads, yields one record per CDR3 protein. This sample has roughly 290,000 distinct CDR3 sequences, with about 8.1% found just once. These records were also assigned to another study, of yellow fever vaccine responses in identical twins.

Sequencing was done on a sample of memory (CD45RO+) T cells sorted from blood. The J gene is TRBJ2-7, the V gene TRBV7-6; TRBD1 aligns across 11 bases. The TCR comes from a woman aged 18-29 years in good health. The DNA for the CDR3 is TGTGCCAGCAGCTTCCGGGACAGGGGGGACTACGAGCAGTACTTC. Protein: CASSFRDRGDYEQYF.